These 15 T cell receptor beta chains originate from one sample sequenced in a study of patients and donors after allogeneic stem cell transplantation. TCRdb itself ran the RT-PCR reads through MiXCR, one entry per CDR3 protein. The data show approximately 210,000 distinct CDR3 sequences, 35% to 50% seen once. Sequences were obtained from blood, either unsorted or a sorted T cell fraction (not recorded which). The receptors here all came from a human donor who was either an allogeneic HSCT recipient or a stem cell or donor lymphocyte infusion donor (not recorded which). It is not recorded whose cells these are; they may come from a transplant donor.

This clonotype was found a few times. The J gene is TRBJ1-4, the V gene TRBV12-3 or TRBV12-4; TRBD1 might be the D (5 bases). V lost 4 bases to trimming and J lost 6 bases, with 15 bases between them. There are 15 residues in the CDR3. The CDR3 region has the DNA TGTGCCAGCAGTTACATAGGGGATCGGGATGAAAAACTGTTTTTT. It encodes CASSYIGDRDEKLFF.

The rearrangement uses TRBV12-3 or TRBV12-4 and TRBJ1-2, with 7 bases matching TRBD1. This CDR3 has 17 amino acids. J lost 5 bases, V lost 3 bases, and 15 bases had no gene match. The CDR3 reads CASSLSHRGRAFYGYTF. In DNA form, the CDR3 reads TGTGCCAGCAGTTTGTCCCACAGGGGCAGGGCCTTTTATGGCTACACCTTC.

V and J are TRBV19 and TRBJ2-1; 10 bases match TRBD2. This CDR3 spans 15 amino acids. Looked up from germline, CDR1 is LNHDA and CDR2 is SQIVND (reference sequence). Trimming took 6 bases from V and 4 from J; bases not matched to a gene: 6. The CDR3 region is CASSSGTSVYNEQFF. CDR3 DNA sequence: TGTGCCAGTAGCTCCGGGACTAGCGTTTACAATGAGCAGTTCTTC.

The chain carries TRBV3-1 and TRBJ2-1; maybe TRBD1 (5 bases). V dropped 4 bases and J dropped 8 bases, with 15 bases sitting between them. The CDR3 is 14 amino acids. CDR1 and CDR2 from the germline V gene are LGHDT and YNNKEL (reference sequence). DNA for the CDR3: TGTGCCAGCAGCCTGGACCCCAGGGTGGATGAGCAGTTCTTC. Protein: CASSLDPRVDEQFF.

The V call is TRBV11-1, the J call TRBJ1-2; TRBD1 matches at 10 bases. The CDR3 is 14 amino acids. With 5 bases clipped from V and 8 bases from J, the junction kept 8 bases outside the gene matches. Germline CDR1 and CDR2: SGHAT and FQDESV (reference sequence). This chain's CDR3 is CASSPDRGREGYTF. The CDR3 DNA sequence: TGTGCCAGCAGCCCTGACAGGGGGCGCGAAGGCTACACCTTC.

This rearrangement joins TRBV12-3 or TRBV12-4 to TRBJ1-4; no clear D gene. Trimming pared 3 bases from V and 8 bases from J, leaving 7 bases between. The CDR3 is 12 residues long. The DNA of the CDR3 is TGTGCCAGCAGTTTCAAGGGAGAAAAACTGTTTTTT. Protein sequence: CASSFKGEKLFF.

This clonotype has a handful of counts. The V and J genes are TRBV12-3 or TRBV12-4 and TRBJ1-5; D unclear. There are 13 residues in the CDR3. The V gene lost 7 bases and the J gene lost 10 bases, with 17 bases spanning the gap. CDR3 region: CASKADPLSPQHF. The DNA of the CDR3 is TGTGCCAGCAAAGCCGATCCTCTTTCCCCCCAGCATTTT.

CDR3 loop: CASSRTSGLETQYF. The CDR3, as DNA: TGTGCCAGCAGTCGAACTAGCGGGTTGGAGACCCAGTACTTC. The rearrangement uses TRBV6-6 and TRBJ2-5, with 9 bases matching TRBD2. The germline CDR1 and CDR2 sequences are MNHNY and SVGAGI (reference sequence). Losses at the gene ends were 5 bases for V and 5 bases for J; bases not matched to a gene: 6. The CDR3 has 14 residues.

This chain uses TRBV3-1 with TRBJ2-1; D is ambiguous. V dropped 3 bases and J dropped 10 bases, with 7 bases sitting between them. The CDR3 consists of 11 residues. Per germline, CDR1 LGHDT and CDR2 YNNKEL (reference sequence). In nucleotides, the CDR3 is TGTGCCAGCAGCCAGGCTCCCGAGCAGTTCTTC. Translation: CASSQAPEQFF.

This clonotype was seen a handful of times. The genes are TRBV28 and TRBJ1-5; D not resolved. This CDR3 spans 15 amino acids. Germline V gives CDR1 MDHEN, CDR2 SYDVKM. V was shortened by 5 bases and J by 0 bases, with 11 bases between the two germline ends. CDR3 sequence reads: CASSLQPYSNQPQHF. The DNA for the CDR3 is TGTGCCAGCAGTCTACAACCCTATAGCAATCAGCCCCAGCATTTT. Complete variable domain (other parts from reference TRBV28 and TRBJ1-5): DVKVTQSSRYLVKRTGEKVFLECVQDMDHENMFWYRQDPGLGLRLIYFSYDVKMKEKGDIPEGYSVSREKKERFSLILESASTNQTSMYLCASSLQPYSNQPQHFGDGTRLSIL.

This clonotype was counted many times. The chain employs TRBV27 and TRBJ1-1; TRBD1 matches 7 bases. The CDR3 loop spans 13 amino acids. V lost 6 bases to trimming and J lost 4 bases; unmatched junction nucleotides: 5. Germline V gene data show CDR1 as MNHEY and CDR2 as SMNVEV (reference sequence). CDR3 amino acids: CASRRDRTTEAFF. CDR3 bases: TGTGCCAGCAGAAGGGACAGAACCACTGAAGCTTTCTTT.

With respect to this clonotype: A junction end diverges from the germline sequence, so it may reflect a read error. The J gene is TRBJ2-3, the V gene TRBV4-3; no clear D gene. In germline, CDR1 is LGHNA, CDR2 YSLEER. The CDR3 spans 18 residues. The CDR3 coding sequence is TGCGCCAGCAGCCAAGATATAAATGCGTTTCGATCCACAGATACGCAGTATTTC. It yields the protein CASSQDINAFRSTDTQYF.

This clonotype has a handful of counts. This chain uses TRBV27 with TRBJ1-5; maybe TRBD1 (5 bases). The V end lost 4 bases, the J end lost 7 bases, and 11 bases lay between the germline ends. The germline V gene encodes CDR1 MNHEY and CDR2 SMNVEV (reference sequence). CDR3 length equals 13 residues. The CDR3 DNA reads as TGTGCCAGCAGTTACGGTTGGGGCCAGCCCCAGCATTTT. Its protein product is CASSYGWGQPQHF.

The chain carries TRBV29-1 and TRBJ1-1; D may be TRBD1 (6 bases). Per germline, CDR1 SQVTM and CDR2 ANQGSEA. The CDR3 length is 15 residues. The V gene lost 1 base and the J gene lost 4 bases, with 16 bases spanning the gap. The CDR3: CSVEGGKGVGTEAFF. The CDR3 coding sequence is TGCAGCGTTGAAGGGGGTAAGGGGGTCGGCACTGAAGCTTTCTTT.

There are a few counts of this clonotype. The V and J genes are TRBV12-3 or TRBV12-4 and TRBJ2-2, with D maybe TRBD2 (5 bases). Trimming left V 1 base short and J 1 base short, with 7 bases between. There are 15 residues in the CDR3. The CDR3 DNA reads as TGTGCCAGCAGTTTAGGAGGGTGGAACACCGGGGAGCTGTTTTTT. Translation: CASSLGGWNTGELFF.